This paragraph covers one T cell receptor (beta chain) sequence. Its antigen remains unknown. This record comes from a study of cytomegalovirus exposure and HLA in healthy donors. Turning to the study itself: A data release that came early held roughly 90 million unique TCRs from HLA-typed donors. Findings of the study overall: In a later analysis, HLA-associated TCR beta chains were more clonally expanded than equally common others. Later, an analysis found that common viral pathogens appeared to be linked with several of the most significant clusters. Among TCR beta chains, those listed as cytomegalovirus-associated numbered some 170.

Trimming took off 0 bases at V and 6 bases at J, with 9 bases between the two ends. The CDR3 has 14 residues. Germline V lookup: CDR1 LNHNV, CDR2 YYDKDF (reference sequence). 13 Jbeta primers and 60 Vbeta primers were used for the PCR. Using immunoSEQ multiplex PCR, the repertoire was profiled, and TCRdb retains in-frame clones only, with some absent. The top ten hold around 15% of the sample, which has hundreds of thousands of clones, about 83% seen once. This chain connects TRBV15 to TRBJ1-5, with D possibly TRBD1 on 5 matching bases. The receptor was isolated from a man aged 35 to 55 in good health and CMV-seronegative. Material for sequencing was PBMCs. This CDR3 is CATSRDRGFQPQHF. CDR3 DNA sequence: TGTGCCACCAGCAGAGATCGGGGGTTTCAGCCCCAGCATTTT.